The sequence of this TCR beta chain was determined in a study of blood T cell repertoires in COVID-19 (dated by TCRdb to about 2020). Describing the broader study: Samples covering the acute and convalescent phases of COVID-19 were provided by collaborators in the United States, Italy and Spain. The prospective study material was composed of cDNA or gDNA derived from T cells, B-cell-depleted T cells, or PBMCs. Subjects who had been exposed to COVID-19, were actively infected with it, or had recovered from it provided the deeply sampled blood TCRbeta repertoires that made up the dataset. The repertoires were released in a freely available public database intended as a resource for research on the immune response to SARS-CoV-2. The samples were drawn from two sources: the first 160 participants of the ongoing ImmuneRACE study, and about 1,300 subjects contributed by 6 global collaborators. Nearly every sample came with metadata listing a de-identified subject ID, COVID-19 status, age in years and sex. Where HLA class I and class II types were available, the types were taken from metadata supplied by the sample provider, not from assay-based typing. General findings and caveats noted by the study authors: How much clinical and demographic metadata was included differed by source and by participant, and the metadata was provided uncurated.

TCRbeta CDR3 regions were amplified from genomic DNA by means of the immunoSEQ Assay, a bias-controlled multiplex PCR. Regarding the original processing steps: Within the assay, amplification of reference gene primers was used to estimate how many nucleated cells each sample contained. To quantify the absolute abundance of each unique TCRbeta CDR3 rearrangement, sequence reads were collapsed and filtered. For each sample, productive Simpson clonality was calculated as the square root of Simpson's diversity index across productive rearrangements. Drawn from immuneACCESS, this table holds only the in-frame rearrangements with V and J called that TCRdb kept. Clones are partly lost; checked studies trace under half to an unresolved V gene and leave the rest unexplained. V, J and clone size were drawn from that table, and D and trimming were deduced from the DNA. Recorded for this sample are about 200,000 clones; just over 85% of them occurred a single time. The ten largest clones add up to approximately 4.8% of the sample.

CDR1 and CDR2 are read off the germline V gene (reference sequence) as MNHEY and SMNVEV. V and J lose 2 bases and 6 bases, and a span of 14 bases separates them. The CDR3 numbers 15 residues from cysteine through phenylalanine. The entry retains the CDR3 DNA only, 45 bases that are in frame from base 1. About this clone: The clone's antigen remains unknown. Base qualities are not provided; no much larger clone lies one nucleotide away.

The collaborating institutions used their own protocols to collect whole blood in K2EDTA tubes. For TCRbeta analysis, collaborator samples were shipped as frozen whole blood, as isolated PBMCs, or as DNA extracted from either sample type. The sample taken for sequencing was peripheral blood. The sequence came from a man aged 50 to 59 with acute or convalescent COVID-19. In this chain, TRBV27 is recombined with TRBJ1-5; TRBD1 is a weak D gene call, 5 bases matching. CDR3 reads: CASSLQGLFIQPQHF. In nucleotide form, the sequence is TGTGCCAGCAGTTTACAGGGCCTCTTTATTCAGCCCCAGCATTTT.